A single sample is the source of the 12 T cell receptor beta chains below, sequenced in a study of T cells in localized non-small cell lung cancer. Produced via immunoSEQ multiplex PCR; TCRdb's table is partial and in-frame only. The sample records over 25,000 clones, roughly three quarters being singletons. The specimen was peripheral blood, collected before any cancer treatment. Receptor source: a male donor at least 60 years old with stage II squamous cell lung carcinoma.

The rearrangement uses TRBV2 and TRBJ2-3; D not resolved. Looked up from germline, CDR1 is SNHLY and CDR2 is FYNNEI. This CDR3 has 12 amino acids. Trimming left V 2 bases short and J 4 bases short, with 4 bases between. As DNA, the CDR3 is TGTGCCAGCAGTGAAAGATCAGATACGCAGTATTTT. Amino acids: CASSERSDTQYF.

The chain has TRBV2 and TRBJ2-5, with D possibly matching TRBD1 (5 bases). The germline gives CDR1 SNHLY, CDR2 FYNNEI. Trimming stripped 7 bases from V and 1 base from J, with 10 bases between. CDR3 size: 13 residues. For the CDR3, the DNA is TGTGCCAGCACCGGACACCTCCAAGAGACCCAGTACTTC. Protein product: CASTGHLQETQYF.

This clone was found a few times. The J gene is TRBJ1-2, the V gene TRBV6-1; D is possibly TRBD1 (5 bases). Trimming left V 8 bases short and J 0 bases short, with 16 bases between. Germline V CDR1 and CDR2: MNHNS, SASEGT. The CDR3 length is 15 residues. The CDR3: CASAGGGQANYGYTF. The CDR3 region has the DNA TGTGCCAGCGCCGGGGGGGGTCAAGCTAACTATGGCTACACCTTC.

The chain couples TRBV18 to TRBJ2-3; no clear D gene. Trimming shortened V by 6 bases and J by 0 bases, and 10 bases separated the two germline ends. Germline lookup yields CDR1 KGHSH and CDR2 LQKENI. CDR3 length equals 14 residues. CDR3 sequence: CASSPHPSTDTQYF. CDR3 DNA sequence: TGTGCCAGCTCTCCCCATCCTAGCACAGATACGCAGTATTTT.

CDR3 sequence: CASSIGGRVSYEQYF. The CDR3 DNA reads TGTGCCAGTAGTATAGGAGGCAGGGTCTCCTACGAGCAGTACTTC. This sequence joins TRBV19 and TRBJ2-7, with D maybe TRBD1 (5 bases). CDR3 size: 15 residues. V was trimmed by 1 base and J by 0 bases, leaving 10 bases between them. The germline CDR1 and CDR2 sequences are LNHDA and SQIVND (reference sequence).

V gene TRBV6-6 combines with J gene TRBJ2-2; TRBD2 agrees at 10 bases. The CDR3 spans 14 residues. V lost 6 bases and J lost 7; bases outside the gene matches: 5. Germline values: CDR1 MNHNY, CDR2 SVGAGI (reference sequence). The CDR3 protein is CASRLAGESGELFF. DNA for the CDR3: TGTGCCAGCAGGCTAGCGGGAGAAAGCGGGGAGCTGTTTTTT.

The genes are TRBV5-4 and TRBJ1-1, with D unresolved. The V gene lost 5 bases and the J gene lost 1 base, with 12 bases spanning the gap. The germline CDR1 and CDR2 sequences are SGHNT and YYREEE (reference sequence). This CDR3 spans 14 amino acids. Written as DNA, the CDR3 is TGTGCCAGCAGTCTTAGTTGGGGGAACACTGAAGCTTTCTTT. The encoded protein is CASSLSWGNTEAFF.

This rearrangement joins TRBV11-2 to TRBJ2-5; 11 nucleotides agree with TRBD2. The CDR3 sequence is 17 residues long. The trim removed 3 bases at V and 2 bases at J, leaving 8 bases unmatched. Germline CDR1 SGHAT, CDR2 FQNNGV. CDR3 nucleotides: TGTGCCAGCAGCTTGCTAGCGGGGGGTGCTGGGCAAGAGACCCAGTACTTC. Protein: CASSLLAGGAGQETQYF.

This chain links TRBV6-5 with TRBJ2-5; 8 bases are shared with TRBD2. The closer fit of TRBJ2-7 to the DNA end suggests the J call may be wrong. Germline-derived CDR1 and CDR2 are MNHEY and SVGAGI. The CDR3 has 15 amino acids. Written as DNA, the CDR3 is TGTGCCAGCAGTTCTCTTACTAGCGGTACCTACGAGCAGTACTTC. It translates to CASSSLTSGTYEQYF.

J is TRBJ2-1 and V is TRBV19, with 11 bases aligning to TRBD2. This CDR3 spans 13 amino acids. V trimming: 5 bases; J trimming: 10 bases; junction bases outside the gene matches: 4. The germline CDR1 and CDR2 sequences are LNHDA and SQIVND (reference sequence). The CDR3 DNA reads as TGTGCCAGTAGTTTCGGACTAGCGGGCGAGCAGTTCTTC. This translates into CASSFGLAGEQFF.

This clone was counted a single time. CDR3 in DNA: TGTGCCAGCACCCCGACAGGGCGCTATGGCTACACCTTC. Translation: CASTPTGRYGYTF. The gene calls are TRBV6-1 and TRBJ1-2; 7 bases map to TRBD1. The CDR3 is 13 residues long. After removal of 7 bases from V and 4 bases from J, the junction contained 6 bases not matched to a gene. CDR1 is MNHNS, CDR2 SASEGT, per germline.

J is TRBJ1-6 and V is TRBV27; TRBD1 matches at 7 bases. The J segment lost 0 bases and the V segment lost 5 bases, leaving 10 bases of the junction unmatched. Germline CDR1 reads MNHEY; CDR2 reads SMNVEV (reference sequence). The CDR3 length is 18 residues. The CDR3 region is CASSHRGQASSYNSPLHF. The CDR3 DNA is TGTGCCAGCAGTCACAGAGGACAGGCGAGCTCCTATAATTCACCCCTCCACTTT.